This record covers a single T cell receptor beta chain. The sample is drawn from a study of blood T cell repertoires in COVID-19. The overall study: Whether acute or convalescent, the COVID-19 samples came from the United States, Italy and Spain. Sources were T cells, B-cell-depleted T cells, or PBMCs; the material itself was cDNA or gDNA.

Original methodology: Cell counts per sample came from amplifying reference gene primers. TCRdb's copy holds only in-frame clones and misses some; the assay was immunoSEQ multiplex PCR. The V and J calls and clone size were taken over from that table, and D and trimming were inferred from the DNA. The data hold about 210,000 clones, with 80% to 90% observed a single time. The receptor's source is a woman between 50 and 59 years old with active or convalescent COVID-19. Sequenced material: peripheral blood.

CDR3 in amino acids: CASSSLTGYYGYTF. The CDR3 DNA follows: TGTGCCAGCAGTTCTCTGACAGGATACTATGGCTACACCTTC. The chain couples TRBV28 to TRBJ1-2; tentative D call: TRBD1 (6 bases). V was pared by 4 bases and J by 3 bases, with 12 bases between. CDR3 size: 14 residues. Germline V gene lookup returns CDR1 MDHEN and CDR2 SYDVKM.